A selection of T cell receptor beta chains follows, all from one sample in a study of cytomegalovirus exposure and HLA in healthy donors. Some clones are missing from TCRdb's copy, which holds only in-frame ones; the method was immunoSEQ multiplex PCR. The sample contains some 170,000 clones, 86% of which appear only once. The sequenced sample consisted of PBMCs. The receptors shown here come from a man between 25 and 39 years old in good health and CMV-seropositive. Both conserved end residues are part of each CDR3. A D gene is named only where the DNA matches it firmly. The size of a clone is reported for some rows only, either as once, few or many, or as a class for expanded clones.

CASRRSGAGGDGYTF,TGTGCCAGCAGGCGGTCGGGGGCAGGGGGCGATGGCTACACCTTC,TRBJ1-2,TRBD1,-,15,TRBV9
CASSQTGGTEAFF,TGCGCCAGCAGCCAGACAGGGGGGACTGAAGCTTTCTTT,TRBJ1-1,TRBD1,-,13,TRBV5-1
CASSQGDRGRWGGYTF,TGCGCCAGCAGCCAAGGGGACAGGGGGCGATGGGGAGGCTACACCTTC,TRBJ1-2,TRBD1,-,16,TRBV4-3
CASSYDGFREDTQYF,TGTGCCAGCAGCTACGACGGGTTCCGGGAAGATACGCAGTATTTT,TRBJ2-3,-,-,15,TRBV7-3
CASSSPPGQNYEQYF,TGTGCCAGCAGCTCACCCCCGGGACAAAACTACGAGCAGTACTTC,TRBJ2-7,-,-,15,TRBV7-6
CSAIQGAGNTIYF,TGCAGCGCTATACAGGGTGCCGGAAACACCATATATTTT,TRBJ1-3,-,-,13,TRBV29-1
CASSLSKSYEQYF,TGTGCCAGCAGCTTAAGTAAGAGCTACGAGCAGTACTTC,TRBJ2-7,-,-,13,TRBV7-2
CASSLDLGTNQPQHF,TGTGCCAGCAGCTTGGACCTGGGGACCAATCAGCCCCAGCATTTT,TRBJ1-5,-,-,15,TRBV28
CASSEMGGARETQYF,TGTGCCAGCAGTGAAATGGGGGGGGCCCGGGAGACCCAGTACTTC,TRBJ2-5,-,-,15,TRBV2
CASSQTGGWEETQYF,TGTGCCAGCAGCCAGACAGGGGGCTGGGAGGAGACCCAGTACTTC,TRBJ2-5,TRBD1,-,15,TRBV11-2
CASNKQGLRGGYTF,TGTGCCAGCAATAAACAGGGGTTGCGAGGTGGCTACACCTTC,TRBJ1-2,TRBD1,few,14,TRBV27
CASSSLGSGANVLTF,TGTGCCAGCAGCTCTCTGGGCTCTGGGGCCAACGTCCTGACTTTC,TRBJ2-6,-,-,15,TRBV7-3
CSVDAARPNSYNEQFF,TGCAGCGTTGACGCGGCCAGGCCAAACTCCTACAATGAGCAGTTCTTC,TRBJ2-1,-,once,16,TRBV29-1
CASSSREHLPPLHF,TGTGCCAGCAGCTCCCGGGAGCATCTTCCACCCCTCCACTTT,TRBJ1-6,-,-,14,TRBV13
CASSSEPGQGANTIYF,TGTGCCAGCAGTTCAGAGCCGGGACAGGGGGCAAACACCATATATTTT,TRBJ1-3,TRBD1,-,16,TRBV6-5
CASSSPRPSGRAFF,TGTGCCAGCAGTTCTCCCCGCCCATCCGGGCGGGCTTTCTTT,TRBJ1-1,-,-,14,TRBV6-5
CASRARRGPSAPPDTQYF,TGTGCCAGCCGCGCAAGGCGGGGGCCTAGCGCACCCCCGGATACGCAGTATTTT,TRBJ2-3,-,-,18,TRBV21-1
CASSGSPAGEQYF,TGTGCCAGCAGCGGATCACCGGCGGGGGAGCAGTACTTC,TRBJ2-7,-,-,13,TRBV11-3
CSGSDSTTDTQYF,TGCAGCGGATCGGACAGCACCACAGATACGCAGTATTTT,TRBJ2-3,-,-,13,TRBV29-1
CASSNTDTQYF,TGTGCCAGCAGCAACACAGATACGCAGTATTTT,TRBJ2-3,-,-,11,TRBV11-3
CASSPLGWETQYF,TGTGCCAGCAGCCCCCTTGGATGGGAGACCCAGTACTTC,TRBJ2-5,-,-,13,TRBV9
CASRDRDWKVQYF,TGTGCCAGCAGAGACCGGGACTGGAAAGTGCAGTATTTT,TRBJ2-3,-,-,13,TRBV2
CASNTLNNEQFF,TGTGCCAGCAACACACTGAACAATGAGCAGTTCTTC,TRBJ2-1,-,-,12,TRBV6-6
CASSPRVGGRDSYEQYF,TGTGCCAGCAGTCCGAGGGTAGGAGGGCGAGACTCCTACGAGCAGTACTTC,TRBJ2-7,-,few,17,TRBV7-8
CASSPRTVNNEQFF,TGTGCCAGCAGCCCCCGGACAGTGAACAATGAGCAGTTCTTC,TRBJ2-1,-,-,14,TRBV9
CASSPRPGNYEQYF,TGTGCCAGCAGTCCCCGTCCGGGCAACTACGAGCAGTACTTC,TRBJ2-7,-,-,14,TRBV27
CASSVDGSVSYEQYF,TGTGCCAGCAGCGTAGATGGCAGCGTCTCCTACGAGCAGTACTTC,TRBJ2-7,-,-,15,TRBV9
CASSNTLAGGPDEQYF,TGTGCCAGCAGTAACACTCTAGCGGGAGGGCCCGACGAGCAGTACTTC,TRBJ2-7,TRBD2,few,16,TRBV28
CASSQDFYNRGIGTDTQYF,TGTGCCAGCAGCCAAGATTTTTATAACAGGGGAATAGGCACAGATACGCAGTATTTT,TRBJ2-3,TRBD1,-,19,TRBV14
CASELTGYSYEQYF,TGTGCCAGCGAGCTTACAGGTTATTCCTACGAGCAGTACTTC,TRBJ2-7,-,-,14,TRBV6-6
CAFTAGQGGFEAFF,TGTGCCTTCACCGCTGGACAGGGGGGTTTTGAAGCTTTCTTT,TRBJ1-1,TRBD1,-,14,TRBV30
CASTPSTGTHAGELFF,TGTGCCAGTACCCCATCAACCGGGACTCACGCCGGGGAGCTGTTTTTT,TRBJ2-2,-,-,16,TRBV9
CASSSGQPGETDTQYF,TGCGCCAGCAGCTCGGGACAGCCCGGGGAGACAGATACGCAGTATTTT,TRBJ2-3,TRBD1,-,16,TRBV5-1
CASSPLECEQYF,TGTGCCAGCAGCCCCCTAGAGTGCGAGCAGTACTTC,TRBJ2-7,-,-,12,TRBV9
CASSLVRTGLGETQYF,TGTGCCAGCAGCTTGGTGAGGACAGGGTTGGGAGAGACCCAGTACTTC,TRBJ2-5,TRBD1,-,16,TRBV7-2
CASSPWASEIYEQYF,TGTGCCAGCAGTCCCTGGGCTAGCGAGATATACGAGCAGTACTTC,TRBJ2-7,-,-,15,TRBV27
CASSQDGGAFSPLHF,TGCGCCAGCAGCCAAGATGGTGGGGCCTTTTCACCCCTCCACTTT,TRBJ1-6,-,-,15,TRBV4-3
CASSKQGAPPGYTF,TGTGCCAGCAGTAAACAGGGGGCGCCCCCGGGCTACACCTTC,TRBJ1-2,TRBD1,-,14,TRBV27